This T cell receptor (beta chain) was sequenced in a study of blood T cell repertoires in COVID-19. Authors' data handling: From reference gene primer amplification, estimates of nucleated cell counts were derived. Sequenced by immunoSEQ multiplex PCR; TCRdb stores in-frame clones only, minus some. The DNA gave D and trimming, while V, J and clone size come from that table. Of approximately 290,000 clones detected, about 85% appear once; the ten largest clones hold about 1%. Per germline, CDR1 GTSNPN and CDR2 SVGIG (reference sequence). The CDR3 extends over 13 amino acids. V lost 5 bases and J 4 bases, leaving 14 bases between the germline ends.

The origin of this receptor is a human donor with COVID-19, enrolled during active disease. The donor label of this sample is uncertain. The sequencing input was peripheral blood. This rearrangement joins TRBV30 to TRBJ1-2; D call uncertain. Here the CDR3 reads CAWQSMVGYGYTF. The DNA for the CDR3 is TGTGCCTGGCAGTCGATGGTTGGCTATGGCTACACCTTC. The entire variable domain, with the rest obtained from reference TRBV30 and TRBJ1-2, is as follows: SQTIHQWPATLVQPVGSPLSLECTVEGTSNPNLYWYRQAAGRGLQLLFYSVGIGQISSEVPQNLSASRPQDRQFILSSKKLLLSDSGFYLCAWQSMVGYGYTFGSGTRLTVV.